The 21 T cell receptor beta chains below were found in one sample sequenced in a study of CD8+ T cells in alopecia areata. RNA was extracted and reverse transcribed into cDNA as the sequencing template. Data came from immunoSEQ multiplex PCR; TCRdb stores just in-frame clones and leaves some out. The sample carries 150,000 to 250,000 clones, approximately 60% recorded once. Treatment given: oral pan-JAK inhibitor, 5-10 mg twice daily. Sequencing used CD4+ T cells sorted from blood, obtained at week 4, from a patient treated with tofacitinib. The receptors here all came from a human donor with alopecia areata.

The chain uses TRBV2 and TRBJ1-2; 8 nucleotides line up with TRBD1. The CDR3 spans 13 residues. In germline, CDR1 is SNHLY, CDR2 FYNNEI. V was clipped by 7 bases and J by 3 bases; unmatched bases: 4. The CDR3 DNA reads as TGTGCCAGCACCCAGGGGGCGGACTATGGCTACACCTTC. Translation: CASTQGADYGYTF.

Ten or more counts support this clone. The V call is TRBV6-5, the J call TRBJ2-1; D possibly uses TRBD1 or TRBD2 (5 bases each). From germline, CDR1 is MNHEY and CDR2 SVGAGI. The CDR3 length is 12 residues. Trimming pared 2 bases from V and 13 bases from J, leaving 12 bases between. The CDR3 reads CASSYASGRQFF. The CDR3 DNA is TGTGCCAGCAGTTACGCATCGGGACGACAGTTCTTC.

The V and J genes are TRBV10-3 and TRBJ1-1; D is possibly TRBD1 (6 bases). Deletions cut 3 bases from V and 4 bases from J, with 12 bases between. Germline CDR1 reads ENHRY; CDR2 reads SYGVKD. The CDR3 loop spans 14 amino acids. The CDR3 is CAISESTGSTEAFF. The CDR3 nucleotides are TGTGCCATCAGTGAATCGACAGGTTCCACTGAAGCTTTCTTT.

V is TRBV30 and J is TRBJ1-1, with D tentatively TRBD1 (5 bases). V gave up 0 bases and J gave up 0 bases, with 8 bases separating them. From germline, CDR1 is GTSNPN and CDR2 SVGIG (reference sequence). The CDR3 covers 14 residues. This chain's CDR3 is CAWSVRGMNTEAFF. DNA of the CDR3: TGTGCCTGGAGTGTACGGGGGATGAACACTGAAGCTTTCTTT.

This clone was counted a few times. CDR3 DNA: TGTGCCAGCAGCAGAGCGGGGGGCCCCCAAGAGACCCAGTACTTC. Encoded protein: CASSRAGGPQETQYF. J is TRBJ2-5 and V is TRBV7-9, with 9 bases aligning to TRBD2. There are 15 residues in the CDR3. The V and J ends lost 5 bases and 1 base, in that order; junction bases with no gene match: 5. Germline CDR1 is SEHNR and CDR2 is FQNEAQ (reference sequence).

Of note for this clone: The junction shows a germline mismatch at one end, possibly a read error. V usage is TRBV25-1 and J usage is TRBJ2-3, with a weak D call TRBD1 (5 bases). CDR1 is MGHDK, CDR2 SYGVNS, per germline. This CDR3 region has 12 residues. In DNA, the CDR3 is TGTGCCAGCAGGGGGCTCACAGATGCGCAGTATTTT. Its translation: CASRGLTDAQYF.

The V gene is TRBV27, the J gene TRBJ2-3; 8 bases are shared with TRBD2. This CDR3 comprises 14 residues. V gave up 5 bases and J gave up 4 bases; unmatched junction bases: 5. Germline loops: CDR1 MNHEY, CDR2 SMNVEV (reference sequence). The CDR3 coding sequence is TGTGCCAGCAGTGGGTCTAGCGGGCCAGATACGCAGTATTTT. Translating it yields CASSGSSGPDTQYF.

The chain couples TRBV4-1 to TRBJ2-7, with TRBD2 as a possible D gene (7 bases). The CDR3 length is 15 residues. The germline CDR1 and CDR2 sequences are MGHRA and YSYEKL. The V and J ends lost 4 bases and 6 bases respectively, with 19 bases between them. Here the CDR3 DNA reads TGCGCCAGCAGCCCCCAGCCCGGGGGGCAGGGCGAGCAGTACTTC. This sequence encodes CASSPQPGGQGEQYF.

This clone turned up a few times. The chain recombines TRBV29-1 with TRBJ1-1; D perhaps matches TRBD1 (6 bases). V shed 6 bases and J shed 0 bases, with 11 bases lying between them. The V gene's germline CDR1 is SQVTM and CDR2 ANQGSEA. The CDR3 spans 13 residues. The CDR3 nucleotides read TGCAGCGTCTCGACAGGATTGAACACTGAAGCTTTCTTT. Translating gives CSVSTGLNTEAFF.

The chain employs TRBV6-5 and TRBJ1-5, with 8 nucleotides matching TRBD1. The V segment lost 8 bases and the J segment 5 bases; nucleotides outside the gene matches: 8. There are 14 residues in the CDR3. Germline lookup yields CDR1 MNHEY and CDR2 SVGAGI. The CDR3 here is CASSPTQGDQPQHF. DNA for the CDR3: TGTGCCAGCTCCCCCACACAGGGGGATCAGCCCCAGCATTTT.

J is TRBJ2-7 and V is TRBV11-2; D may be TRBD1 (5 bases). This CDR3 spans 12 amino acids. Trimming left V 5 bases short and J 7 bases short, with 12 bases between. Germline V gives CDR1 SGHAT, CDR2 FQNNGV. This chain's CDR3 is CASSPTDTEQYF. CDR3 nucleotides: TGTGCCAGCAGCCCAACGGACACAGAGCAGTACTTC.

The chain joins TRBV28 to TRBJ2-7; maybe TRBD1 (6 bases). Germline CDR1 is MDHEN and CDR2 is SYDVKM. The ends were cut back, 3 bases at V and 2 bases at J, with 8 bases in the middle. The CDR3 covers 13 residues. CDR3 sequence: CASSLGTPYEQYF. CDR3 nucleotides: TGTGCCAGCAGTTTGGGGACACCCTACGAGCAGTACTTC.

V gene TRBV2 combines with J gene TRBJ2-4; the match to TRBD1 covers 8 bases. J was trimmed by 0 bases and V by 3 bases; bases with no gene match: 1. Germline V gives CDR1 SNHLY, CDR2 FYNNEI. The CDR3 totals 15 residues. In DNA, the CDR3 is TGTGCCAGCAGTGACAGGGGGCGAGCCAAAAACATTCAGTACTTC. Residues: CASSDRGRAKNIQYF.

This clone came up once. This chain links TRBV4-1 with TRBJ1-1; perhaps TRBD1 as D (6 bases). The CDR3 covers 13 residues. V lost 6 bases, J lost 2 bases, and 10 bases lay in between. Germline CDR1 reads MGHRA; CDR2 reads YSYEKL. CDR3 sequence: CASSSRGNTEAFF. The CDR3 nucleotides are TGCGCCAGCAGTTCCAGGGGAAACACTGAAGCTTTCTTT.

This clone was picked up a small number of times. This sequence joins TRBV4-2 and TRBJ2-4, with 8 nucleotides matching TRBD1. Germline V gene data show CDR1 as LGHNA and CDR2 as YNFKEQ. This CDR3 is built from 14 residues. The J segment lost 7 bases and the V segment lost 1 base, leaving 3 bases of the junction unmatched. DNA of the CDR3: TGTGCCAGCAGCCAAGGCAGGGGGCTTAACATTCAGTACTTC. It translates to CASSQGRGLNIQYF.

V gene TRBV5-6 combines with J gene TRBJ1-2; TRBD1 matches at 7 bases. Germline CDR1 and CDR2: SGHDT and YYEEEE. With V trimmed by 3 bases and J by 2 bases, 7 bases remained unmatched. The CDR3 contains 15 residues. CDR3 in amino acids: CASSSDRTMNYGYTF. DNA for the CDR3: TGTGCCAGCAGCTCGGACAGGACCATGAACTATGGCTACACCTTC.

This chain joins TRBV20-1 and TRBJ2-7; D is unresolved. This CDR3 comprises 10 residues. The germline V gene has CDR1 DFQATT and CDR2 SNEGSKA (reference sequence). V was trimmed by 6 bases and J by 5 bases, leaving 8 bases between them. CDR3 nucleotides: TGCAGTGCCCTCGATCACGAGCAGTACTTC. Translated, it gives CSALDHEQYF.

This clone was counted once. The chain couples TRBV29-1 to TRBJ2-7, with D perhaps TRBD1 or TRBD2 (6 bases each). This CDR3 has 16 amino acids. Trimming cost V 0 bases and J 1 base, with 16 bases left between them. Germline assignment: CDR1 SQVTM and CDR2 ANQGSEA. The CDR3 here is CSVEDLRETGSYEQYF. In DNA form, the CDR3 reads TGCAGCGTTGAAGATCTGCGGGAAACAGGGTCCTACGAGCAGTACTTC.

Remarks on this clone: The same CDR3 arises from other DNA sequences in this sample as well. The rearrangement joins TRBV18 to TRBJ2-7; D might be TRBD1 or TRBD2, each matching 5 bases. The CDR3 spans 12 residues. Germline CDR1 and CDR2: KGHSH and LQKENI. V dropped 3 bases and J dropped 7 bases, with 10 bases sitting between them. CDR3 in amino acids: CASSPQGGEQYF. The CDR3 region has the DNA TGTGCCAGCTCACCCCAGGGCGGGGAGCAGTACTTC.

Turning to this clone: This specimen includes other DNA sequences encoding the same CDR3. V is TRBV29-1 and J is TRBJ2-5, with D hard to call. From germline, CDR1 is SQVTM and CDR2 ANQGSEA. CDR3 size: 10 residues. Trimming removed 4 bases from V and 3 bases from J, with 3 bases in between. The CDR3 loop is CSVGEETQYF. The CDR3 bases are TGCAGCGTTGGAGAAGAGACCCAGTACTTC.

This clone was detected a few times. The chain couples TRBV6-5 to TRBJ1-1; no clear D. V gave up 7 bases and J gave up 4 bases, with 10 bases separating them. CDR3 size: 12 residues. Germline V gene data show CDR1 as MNHEY and CDR2 as SVGAGI. CDR3 bases: TGTGCCAGCACCACCCGGGGCACTGAAGCTTTCTTT. This encodes CASTTRGTEAFF.